Listed here are 7 T cell receptor beta chains from one sample, sequenced in a study of Ad26.COV2.S vaccination and SARS-CoV-2 variants. Sequencing used immunoSEQ multiplex PCR; TCRdb keeps in-frame clones, though not all of them. The repertoire holds 300,000 to 400,000 clones, with less than 90% as singletons. This sample's treatment: approximately 18 received Ad26.COV2.S at low or high dose, single or two shots; 5 received placebo; per-sample allocation not given. Sample collection was performed on day 63 after the first vaccine or placebo injection. This sample comprised peripheral blood, obtained in a trial of Ad26.COV2.S vaccine versus placebo. Receptors originate from a person aged 18 to 59 who received the Ad26.COV2.S COVID-19 vaccine or a placebo.

V usage is TRBV12-5 and J usage is TRBJ1-6; D ambiguous. Germline CDR1 reads LGHNT; CDR2 reads FRNRAP. The V gene lost 2 bases and the J gene lost 6 bases, with 14 bases spanning the gap. The CDR3 is made up of 16 amino acids. CDR3 nucleotide sequence: TGTGCTAGTGGTTTGACCCAAAAATTCGGTAATTCACCCCTCCACTTT. The encoded protein is CASGLTQKFGNSPLHF.

The chain recombines TRBV6-1 with TRBJ2-7, with a possible D match to TRBD2 (5 bases). V was pared by 3 bases and J by 5 bases, with 20 bases between. Germline lookup yields CDR1 MNHNS and CDR2 SASEGT. The CDR3 loop spans 16 amino acids. CDR3 nucleotides: TGTGCCAGCAGTGATATACCCGCTAGCTTATTTGACGAGCAGTACTTC. Encoded protein: CASSDIPASLFDEQYF.

The chain couples TRBV7-9 to TRBJ2-1; perhaps TRBD2 as D (5 bases). This CDR3 has 14 amino acids. V was pared by 1 base and J by 7 bases, with 11 bases between. The germline gives CDR1 SEHNR, CDR2 FQNEAQ (reference sequence). This CDR3 is CASSLGTSRNEQFF. In nucleotides, the CDR3 is TGTGCCAGCAGCTTAGGAACTAGTCGGAATGAGCAGTTCTTC.

J is TRBJ1-2 and V is TRBV2; D might be TRBD1 (6 bases). This CDR3 has 16 residues. The V end was cut by 0 bases, the J end by 0 bases, with 11 bases between. CDR1 and CDR2 from the germline V gene are SNHLY and FYNNEI. The CDR3 spells CASSEARGIANYGYTF. In DNA, the CDR3 is TGTGCCAGCAGTGAAGCGAGGGGGATAGCTAACTATGGCTACACCTTC.

The chain employs TRBV9 and TRBJ2-6; a weak D match, TRBD1 (6 bases). The CDR3 has 16 residues. Per germline, CDR1 SGDLS and CDR2 YYNGEE. The V and J ends lost 3 bases and 0 bases respectively, with 10 bases between them. CDR3 protein: CASSATGLSGANVLTF. CDR3 bases: TGTGCCAGCAGCGCGACAGGCCTCTCTGGGGCCAACGTCCTGACTTTC.

The CDR3 nucleotides read TGTGCCAGTAATAAGGACAGACCGTTCTACAATGAGCAGTTCTTC. Encoded protein: CASNKDRPFYNEQFF. The genes are TRBV19 and TRBJ2-1; D perhaps matches TRBD1 (6 bases). This CDR3 has 15 residues. Trimming removed 7 bases from V and 3 bases from J, with 16 bases in between. CDR1 is LNHDA, CDR2 SQIVND, per germline (reference sequence).

V usage is TRBV7-2 and J usage is TRBJ1-2; tentative D call: TRBD1 (6 bases). This CDR3 comprises 17 residues. The V end lost 0 bases, the J end lost 2 bases, and 16 bases lay between the germline ends. The germline V gene has CDR1 SGHTA and CDR2 FQGNSA. The CDR3 nucleotides are TGTGCCAGCAGCTTAGCGGGCCCAGGGGTTGGCAACTATGGCTACACCTTC. Residues: CASSLAGPGVGNYGYTF.